This T cell receptor (beta chain) was identified in a study of long-term antiretroviral therapy in people with HIV (dated by TCRdb to the early 2020s). Concerning the study at large: The earliest samples were collected about a decade before the 2015 WHO recommendation for immediate ART, when ART was typically delayed until CD4 counts fell. A retrospective serial study tested whether ART initiation and durable HIV suppression were associated with changes in peripheral blood TRB repertoire composition and diversity. The cohort contributed about 200 cryopreserved PBMC samples from 30 adults with confirmed HIV infection, collected serially over a mean of approximately 6 years (range 1-12). Of the roughly 30 participants with HIV, roughly twelve were female. No cross-contamination during QIAcube processing turned up in test extractions that ran a monoclonal T-cell line alongside 30 or so polyclonal samples. Results and caveats for the whole study, not just this receptor: Inferences about post-ART repertoire changes are limited because no data were available on ART adherence, viral resistance or therapy changes. The samples were dated from the mid-2000s to the late 2010s, and the ART regimens that were used may be less effective than current ART regimens. HIV repertoires had narrower CDR3 length ranges than controls, and the network structure suggested an antigen-experienced repertoire that shifted only slightly toward naive after ART. Starting ART was linked to a significant rise in TRB diversity, yet even with long-term ART the diversity remained significantly lower than in transplant donor controls. Since PBMC availability was limited, sequencing covered only the TCR beta chain, with no alpha chain pairing. Because cell numbers in pre-ART samples were limited, unsorted PBMC were profiled instead of sorted CD4+ and CD8+ T cells. At every time point, the repertoire was dominated by expanded TRB clones first identified before ART initiation, although this dominance fluctuated and, in many PLHIV, declined after ART.

The immunoSEQ hsTCRB v3.0 assay was used at survey level resolution to sequence the TRB variable region. A depth of roughly 35,000-55,000 T-cell genomes per sample was targeted for TRB sequencing. Pooled TRB libraries were sequenced on an Illumina MiSeq with a v3 150-cycle kit. In the authors' own workflow: Repertoire analysis was performed in R inside a reproducible Nextflow workflow that covered QC, data transformation and analysis. LymphoSeq2, an R package for AIRR-Seq data exploration, was used to implement custom analyses. After excluding a few samples that yielded fewer than 5000 total TRB sequences, some 190 HIV repertoires remained for analysis. Of the roughly 190 retained HIV repertoires, 59 were collected before and approximately 130 after ART initiation. Repertoires were downsampled to 5000 TRB nucleotide sequences, and summary statistics were averaged over 100 downsampling iterations. Only TRB sequences with CDR3 regions of at least seven amino acids were retained for analysis. Diversity was measured with a Shannon entropy-derived clonality score and the Gini coefficient. In the repertoire networks, any two of the top 5000 CDR3 amino acid sequences were linked whenever the two sequences differed by an edit distance of one. Antigen specificity groups and MHC restriction were predicted for TRB CDR3 amino acid sequences with GLIPH2. CDR3 amino acid sequences were matched against VDJdb and McPAS-TCR to flag known CMV, EBV, HIV or tissue antigen associations. Pre-ART, post-ART and control groups were compared with Wilcoxon signed-rank tests and Holm-Bonferroni correction. TCRdb took over this immuneACCESS table, retaining in-frame rearrangements with V and J assigned. Such tables are incomplete; in checked studies, under half of the missing clones stem from an unresolved V gene, and the remainder is unexplained. That table is the source of V, J and clone size, and D and trimming were worked out from the DNA. The sample data list tens of thousands of clones, and approximately 82% of these were observed just once. Less than 2.5% of the sample comes from the top ten.

About this clone itself: The antigen this receptor binds is unknown. Per-base quality was not reported, and no clone a single base away is much larger than it.

Inclusion was restricted to participants for whom at least one PBMC sample before ART initiation and at least two post-ART samples were available. Treatment was received in the United States of America by all participants with HIV. Cryopreserved samples of about 0.9-11 million PBMC were thawed and washed before DNA extraction. At the time of the earliest PBMC sample, participants with HIV were aged between roughly 20 and 60 years. PBMC samples were contributed by each participant from 1-4 timepoints before ART initiation and 2-8 timepoints after ART initiation, with a median of 7 samples. Serial HIV viral load, CD4+ T-cell count, ART history and demographic data were obtained for every participant. Genomic DNA was extracted from unsorted PBMC with a Qiagen kit on a QIAcube, processed in batches of 12 samples. CDR1 SGHVS and CDR2 FQNEAQ were looked up in the germline V gene. The junction shows trimming of 1 base on V and 4 bases on J, plus 19 bases between the germline ends. The CDR3 runs 17 amino acids, cysteine and phenylalanine included. Only the CDR3 DNA is retained, 51 bases long and in frame from the first base.

This sequence originates from a man between 50 and 59 years old with HIV. The sample in question was unsorted PBMCs, obtained 3 years after starting antiretroviral therapy. The sequence joins TRBV7-8 to TRBJ1-2; the D gene identity is not certain. The CDR3 region reads CASSLESMPPSFYGYTF. The DNA reads TGTGCCAGCAGCTTAGAGTCGATGCCGCCGTCCTTCTATGGCTACACCTTC.